The 24 T cell receptor beta chains in this list originate from one sample, sequenced in a study of T cells in Graves' hyperthyroidism and ophthalmopathy. There were TCR beta CDR3 regions amplified from RNA transcripts. An initial round of RT-PCR targeting the TCR CDR3 relied on the HTBI primer set. TCRdb redid the calling of the multiplex PCR reads with MiXCR, one entry per CDR3 protein. The table includes a few hundred thousand distinct CDR3 sequences, approximately 15% detected once. The sequencing sample was made of blood. The source of these receptors is a woman aged 25 to 45 with Graves' hyperthyroidism that later progressed to Graves' ophthalmopathy.

This clonotype was observed once. The genes are TRBV7-6 and TRBJ2-3, with TRBD2 identical over 9 bases. In germline, CDR1 is SGHVS, CDR2 FNYEAQ. CDR3 size: 18 residues. The junction had 10 bases not matched to a gene; V was cut back by 1 base and J by 2 bases. CDR3 nucleotide sequence: TGTGCCAGCAGCTTAGTCCCGAGGACTAGCGTTTACACAGATACGCAGTATTTT. Translating gives CASSLVPRTSVYTDTQYF.

A word on this clonotype: A much more abundant neighbour one base away suggests this may be a read error. The V and J genes are TRBV2 and TRBJ2-7; tentatively, D is TRBD1 (5 bases). The germline V gene has CDR1 SNHLY and CDR2 FYNNEI. This CDR3 contains 14 residues. V was pared by 6 bases and J by 0 bases, with 12 bases between. CDR3 residues: CASRKGLSSYEQYF. CDR3 nucleotides: TGTGCCAGCAGAAAGGGGTTGAGCTCCTACGAGCAGTACTTC. The full variable domain, its missing parts supplied by reference TRBV2 and TRBJ2-7, is EPEVTQTPSHQVTQMGQEVILRCVPISNHLYFYWYRQILGQKVEFLVSFYNNEISEKSEIFDDQFSVERPDGSNFTLKIRSTKLEDSAMYFCASRKGLSSYEQYFGPGTRLTVT.

This clonotype was counted at least ten times. The junction does not match germline at one end; this may be a read error. The chain employs TRBV2 and TRBJ1-3; unclear D gene. Germline V gene data show CDR1 as SNHLY and CDR2 as FYNNEI. The length of the CDR3 is 14 residues. The CDR3 protein is CASTERGSGNTIYF. DNA for the CDR3: TGTGCCAGCACTGAACGGGGCTCTGGAAACACCATATATTTT.

This clonotype has ten or more counts. The chain carries TRBV6-2 or TRBV6-3 and TRBJ1-1; 7 nucleotides match TRBD1. The CDR3 runs 15 residues. J gave up 6 bases and V 2 bases, and 9 bases lay outside the gene matches. Germline CDR1 reads MNHEY; CDR2 reads SVGEGT. The CDR3 DNA reads TGTGCCAGCAGTTACGGCGACAGGGATAGCTCTGAAGCTTTCTTT. This encodes CASSYGDRDSSEAFF.

V and J are TRBV3-1 and TRBJ2-1; a possible D gene is TRBD2 (5 bases). Germline V lookup: CDR1 LGHDT, CDR2 YNNKEL (reference sequence). The CDR3 runs to 15 residues. Trimming removed 0 bases at V and 6 bases at J, with 12 bases between. The CDR3 reads CASSQEGGPVNEQFF. DNA of the CDR3: TGTGCCAGCAGCCAAGAAGGCGGGCCGGTCAATGAGCAGTTCTTC.

This clonotype was observed at least ten times. The CDR3 is CASSEGTNRNTIYF. The CDR3 DNA reads as TGTGCCAGCAGTGAAGGCACTAACCGAAACACCATATATTTT. V usage is TRBV6-1 and J usage is TRBJ1-3, with no clear D. Trimming took off 1 base at V and 5 bases at J, with 9 bases between the two ends. CDR1 and CDR2 from the germline V gene are MNHNS and SASEGT. The CDR3 runs 14 residues.

This clonotype turned up a few times. The J gene is TRBJ2-2, the V gene TRBV24-1; TRBD2 agrees at 10 bases. Germline V gives CDR1 KGHDR, CDR2 SFDVKD. The trim removed 3 bases at V and 5 bases at J, leaving 2 bases unmatched. The CDR3 sequence is 15 residues long. The DNA of the CDR3 is TGTGCCACCAGTGATAGCGGGAGGGAGACCGGGGAGCTGTTTTTT. Protein: CATSDSGRETGELFF.

This clonotype was observed many times. The chain has TRBV12-3 or TRBV12-4 and TRBJ1-2, with D perhaps matching TRBD1 (6 bases). The CDR3 loop spans 14 amino acids. V lost 2 bases and J lost 3, with 10 bases in between. The CDR3 loop reads CASSLIGGDYGYTF. In DNA, the CDR3 is TGTGCCAGCAGTTTAATCGGGGGCGACTATGGCTACACCTTC.

This clonotype appeared a few times. V gene TRBV6-1 combines with J gene TRBJ1-2; TRBD1 might be the D (5 bases). The germline V and J ends were trimmed by 3 bases and 5 bases, with 10 bases remaining between them. Germline CDR1 and CDR2: MNHNS and SASEGT. The CDR3 spans 13 residues. In DNA form, the CDR3 reads TGTGCCAGCAGTGAGGGACCTCTATATGGCTACACCTTC. Amino acid sequence: CASSEGPLYGYTF.

This clonotype has ten or more counts. CDR3 DNA: TGTGCCAGCAGTGAATATGCCGGATCCTACAATGAGCAGTTCTTC. This translates into CASSEYAGSYNEQFF. The V call is TRBV6-1, the J call TRBJ2-1; D remains ambiguous. This CDR3 spans 15 amino acids. Trimming removed 2 bases at V and 1 base at J, with 9 bases between. The V gene's germline CDR1 is MNHNS and CDR2 SASEGT.

This clonotype came up many times. This rearrangement joins TRBV30 to TRBJ1-4; D unresolved. The V gene lost 5 bases and the J gene lost 0 bases, with 10 bases spanning the gap. The CDR3 length is 14 residues. CDR1 is GTSNPN and CDR2 is SVGIG in the germline V gene (reference sequence). The CDR3 DNA reads as TGTGCCTGGGATGGCGGTGCAACTAATGAAAAACTGTTTTTT. Protein sequence: CAWDGGATNEKLFF.

V and J are TRBV28 and TRBJ2-5; D may be TRBD2 (5 bases). CDR1 MDHEN and CDR2 SYDVKM come from the germline V gene. Trimming left V 5 bases short and J 9 bases short, with 13 bases between. The CDR3 is made up of 12 amino acids. The CDR3 sequence: CASSDSERAQYF. CDR3 in DNA: TGTGCCAGCAGTGATAGCGAAAGGGCCCAGTACTTC.

This clonotype was counted a few times. Since a much larger clone is just one base distant, this may be a read error. Written as DNA, the CDR3 is TGTGCCAGCAGTTCCTACAAATACTATGACTACACCTTC. Translating it yields CASSSYKYYDYTF. The genes are TRBV28 and TRBJ1-2, with unresolved D. The CDR3 contains 13 residues. Germline lookup yields CDR1 MDHEN and CDR2 SYDVKM.

The sample holds many counts of this clonotype. The V gene is TRBV9, the J gene TRBJ2-3; 7 bases are a match to TRBD2. V gave up 0 bases and J gave up 3 bases; unmatched junction bases: 7. The CDR3 extends over 16 amino acids. Germline lookup yields CDR1 SGDLS and CDR2 YYNGEE. CDR3 loop: CASSVGGGRTTDTQYF. The CDR3 nucleotides read TGTGCCAGCAGCGTAGGGGGCGGGAGAACGACAGATACGCAGTATTTT.

Ten or more counts support this clonotype. This sequence joins TRBV24-1 and TRBJ1-2; 8 bases map to TRBD1. Unmatched junction bases numbered 6, after V lost 0 bases and J lost 4 bases. In germline, CDR1 is KGHDR, CDR2 SFDVKD. This CDR3 has 16 amino acids. The CDR3 region is CATSDLRAGGTYGYTF. The CDR3 DNA reads TGTGCCACCAGTGATTTGAGGGCAGGGGGCACCTATGGCTACACCTTC.

CDR3 DNA sequence: TGTGCCAGCAGCACCGATCTAGCGGGAGATGGGATGAACCTTCAGTACTTC. This codes for CASSTDLAGDGMNLQYF. This chain connects TRBV7-9 to TRBJ2-4, with TRBD2 identical over 10 bases. This CDR3 is 17 amino acids long. CDR1 is SEHNR and CDR2 is FQNEAQ in the germline V gene (reference sequence). Trimming cost V 5 bases and J 11 bases; bases outside gene matches: 18.

This chain joins TRBV12-3 or TRBV12-4 and TRBJ2-1, with D unclear. CDR3 length: 12 amino acids. The germline V and J ends were trimmed by 4 bases and 15 bases, with 16 bases remaining between them. CDR3 nucleotide sequence: TGTGCCAGCAGTTCGGTTCCGACCTTTCGGTTCTTC. Its protein product is CASSSVPTFRFF.

This clonotype showed up just a few times. The chain employs TRBV27 and TRBJ2-2; possible D gene TRBD2, 5 bases. Germline CDR1 and CDR2: MNHEY and SMNVEV (reference sequence). V gave up 8 bases and J gave up 2 bases, with 9 bases separating them. This CDR3 spans 13 amino acids. The CDR3 is CASQTGNTGELFF. The CDR3 DNA is TGTGCCAGCCAGACGGGAAACACCGGGGAGCTGTTTTTT.

This clonotype was seen ten or more times. The gene calls are TRBV28 and TRBJ1-6; no definite D call. The CDR3 spans 15 residues. Looked up from germline, CDR1 is MDHEN and CDR2 is SYDVKM. V was cut by 7 bases and J by 0 bases, with 10 bases left in between. CDR3 amino acids: CASIMTSSYNSPLHF. Written as DNA, the CDR3 is TGTGCCAGCATAATGACTAGCTCCTATAATTCACCCCTCCACTTT.

The rearrangement uses TRBV18 and TRBJ2-5; D is undetermined. The V end lost 5 bases, the J end lost 5 bases, and 9 bases lay between the germline ends. The CDR3 is 12 residues long. Germline V gives CDR1 KGHSH, CDR2 LQKENI. This CDR3 reads CASSSNTETQYF. CDR3 nucleotide sequence: TGTGCCAGCTCATCGAATACGGAGACCCAGTACTTC.

In this sample, this clonotype turned up many times. The chain combines TRBV5-1 with TRBJ2-3, with 8 bases identical to TRBD1. The germline V gene has CDR1 SGHRS and CDR2 YFSETQ. The CDR3 spans 16 residues. V was clipped by 0 bases and J by 3 bases; unmatched bases: 6. The CDR3 DNA reads as TGCGCCAGCAGCTTGGAGGGCAGGGGGCAGACAGATACGCAGTATTTT. This gives the protein CASSLEGRGQTDTQYF. The complete variable domain, with remaining parts taken from reference TRBV5-1 and TRBJ2-3, reads KAGVTQTPRYLIKTRGQQVTLSCSPISGHRSVSWYQQTPGQGLQFLFEYFSETQRNKGNFPGRFSGRQFSNSRSEMNVSTLELGDSALYLCASSLEGRGQTDTQYFGPGTRLTVL.

The gene calls are TRBV6-2 or TRBV6-3 and TRBJ1-5; 8 bases are shared with TRBD1. CDR3 length equals 17 residues. V was pared by 4 bases and J by 6 bases, with 14 bases of the junction left unmatched. Germline V gene data show CDR1 as MNHEY and CDR2 as SVGEGT. CDR3: CASSSLAFGQGTQPQHF. As DNA, the CDR3 is TGTGCCAGCAGTTCGCTGGCCTTCGGACAGGGAACTCAGCCCCAGCATTTT.

This clonotype was found many times. This chain uses TRBV5-1 with TRBJ2-7; D perhaps matches TRBD2 (5 bases). The CDR3 runs 12 residues. V gave up 4 bases and J gave up 5 bases, with 10 bases separating them. Looked up from germline, CDR1 is SGHRS and CDR2 is YFSETQ. In DNA, the CDR3 is TGCGCCAGCAGCGGCGGGTGGAACGAGCAGTACTTC. Encoded protein: CASSGGWNEQYF.

The rearrangement joins TRBV12-3 or TRBV12-4 to TRBJ2-1; 11 nucleotides align to TRBD2. The V segment lost 2 bases and the J segment 9 bases; nucleotides outside the gene matches: 6. This CDR3 has 15 amino acids. The CDR3 DNA is TGTGCCAGCAGTTTAATTAGCGGGAGGGGAGGTGAGCAGTTCTTC. It codes for CASSLISGRGGEQFF.